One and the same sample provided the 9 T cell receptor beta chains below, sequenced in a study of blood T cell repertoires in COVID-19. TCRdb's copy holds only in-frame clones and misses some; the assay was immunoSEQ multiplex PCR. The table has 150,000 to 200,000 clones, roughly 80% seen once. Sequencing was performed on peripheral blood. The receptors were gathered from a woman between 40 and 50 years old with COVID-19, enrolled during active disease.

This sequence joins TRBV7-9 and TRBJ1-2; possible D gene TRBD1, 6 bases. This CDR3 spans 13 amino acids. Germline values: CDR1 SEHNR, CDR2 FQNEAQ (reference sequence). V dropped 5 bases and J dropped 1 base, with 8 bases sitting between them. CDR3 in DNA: TGTGCCAGCAGCAAACAGGGTAACTATGGCTACACCTTC. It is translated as CASSKQGNYGYTF.

The CDR3 reads CASSFSLGDTEAFF. The CDR3, as DNA: TGTGCCAGCAGCTTTAGTCTAGGGGACACTGAAGCTTTCTTT. This chain connects TRBV5-5 to TRBJ1-1; TRBD1 might be the D (5 bases). There are 14 residues in the CDR3. Germline values: CDR1 SGHKS, CDR2 YYEKEE (reference sequence). V shed 2 bases and J shed 3 bases, with 11 bases lying between them.

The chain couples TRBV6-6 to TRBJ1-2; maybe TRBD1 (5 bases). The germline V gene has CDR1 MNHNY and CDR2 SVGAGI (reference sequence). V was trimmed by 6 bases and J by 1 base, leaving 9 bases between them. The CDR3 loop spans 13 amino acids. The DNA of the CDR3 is TGTGCCAGCAGACAACAGGATAACTATGGCTACACCTTC. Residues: CASRQQDNYGYTF.

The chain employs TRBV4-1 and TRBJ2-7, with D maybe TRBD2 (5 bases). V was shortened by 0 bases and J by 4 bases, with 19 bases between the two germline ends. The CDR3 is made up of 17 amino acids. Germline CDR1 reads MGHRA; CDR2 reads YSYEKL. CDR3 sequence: CASSQDPGGVPRYEQYF. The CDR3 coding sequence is TGCGCCAGCAGCCAAGATCCAGGAGGAGTTCCGAGATACGAGCAGTACTTC.

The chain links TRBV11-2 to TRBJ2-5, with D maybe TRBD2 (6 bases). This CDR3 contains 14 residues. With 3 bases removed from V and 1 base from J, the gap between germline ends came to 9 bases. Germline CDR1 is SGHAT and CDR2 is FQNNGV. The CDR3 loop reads CASSFGLRQETQYF. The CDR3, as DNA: TGTGCCAGCAGCTTCGGACTACGCCAAGAGACCCAGTACTTC.

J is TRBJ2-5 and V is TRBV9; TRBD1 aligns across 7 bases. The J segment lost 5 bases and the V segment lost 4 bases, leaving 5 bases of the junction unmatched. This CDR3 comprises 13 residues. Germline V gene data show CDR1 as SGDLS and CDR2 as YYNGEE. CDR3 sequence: CASSRTGEETQYF. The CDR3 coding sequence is TGTGCCAGCAGCAGGACAGGTGAGGAGACCCAGTACTTC.

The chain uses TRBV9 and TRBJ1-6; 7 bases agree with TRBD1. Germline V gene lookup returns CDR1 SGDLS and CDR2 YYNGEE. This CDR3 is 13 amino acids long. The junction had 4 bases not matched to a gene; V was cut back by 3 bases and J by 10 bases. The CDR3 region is CASSATGFSPLHF. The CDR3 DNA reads TGTGCCAGCAGCGCGACAGGGTTCTCACCCCTCCACTTT. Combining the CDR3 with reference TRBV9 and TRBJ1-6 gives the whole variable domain DSGVTQTPKHLITATGQRVTLRCSPRSGDLSVYWYQQSLDQGLQFLIQYYNGEERAKGNILERFSAQQFPDLHSELNLSSLELGDSALYFCASSATGFSPLHFGNGTRLTVT.

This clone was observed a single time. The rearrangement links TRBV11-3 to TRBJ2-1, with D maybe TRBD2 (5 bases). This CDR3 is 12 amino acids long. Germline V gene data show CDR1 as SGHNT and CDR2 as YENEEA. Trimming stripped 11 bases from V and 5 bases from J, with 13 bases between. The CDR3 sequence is CASRGQNNEQFF. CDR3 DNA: TGTGCCTCCCGAGGGCAGAACAATGAGCAGTTCTTC.

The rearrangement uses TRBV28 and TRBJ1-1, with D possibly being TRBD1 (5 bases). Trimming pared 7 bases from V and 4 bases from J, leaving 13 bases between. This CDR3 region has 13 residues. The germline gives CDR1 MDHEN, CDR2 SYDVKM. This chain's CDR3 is CASTPPRVTEAFF. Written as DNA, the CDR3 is TGTGCCAGCACCCCCCCCAGGGTCACTGAAGCTTTCTTT.